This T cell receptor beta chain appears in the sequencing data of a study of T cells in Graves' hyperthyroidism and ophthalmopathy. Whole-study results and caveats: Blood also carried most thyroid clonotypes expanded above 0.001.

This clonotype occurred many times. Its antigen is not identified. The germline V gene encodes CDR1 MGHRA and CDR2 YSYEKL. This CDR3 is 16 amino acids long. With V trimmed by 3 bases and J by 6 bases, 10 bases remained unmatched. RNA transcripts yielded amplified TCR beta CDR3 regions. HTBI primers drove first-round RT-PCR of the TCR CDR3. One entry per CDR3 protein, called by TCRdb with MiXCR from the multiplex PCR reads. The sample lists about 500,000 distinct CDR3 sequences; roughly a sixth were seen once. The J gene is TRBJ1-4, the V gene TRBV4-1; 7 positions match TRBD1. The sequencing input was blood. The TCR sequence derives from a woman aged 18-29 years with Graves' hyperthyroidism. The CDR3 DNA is TGCGCCAGCAGCCAGCCACAGGGGCGTCGCGATGAAAAACTGTTTTTT. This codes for CASSQPQGRRDEKLFF.